The clone carrying this TCR beta chain was counted a few times. Its matching antigen is unknown. Naive CD4+ T cells were purified with Tregs depleted by CD25. Trimming took 3 bases from V and 6 from J, leaving 11 bases between them. Germline lookup yields CDR1 SGHRS and CDR2 YFSETQ. This CDR3 spans 13 amino acids. Study findings and constraints: Tumor memory CD4+ T cell TCR gene usage clustered with blood and lymph node memory CD4+ cells and lymph node naive CD4+ cells. Tumor Tregs overlapped most with tumor, then blood, naive CD4+ cells.

Full-length variable regions came from constant-region reverse primers plus semi-nested Nested Universal Primer A PCR. TCRdb processed the 5' RACE reads anew with MiXCR; each CDR3 protein has one entry. The profile shows 62,000 or so distinct CDR3 sequences, 25% to 30% of them singletons. This sequence originates from a female donor with breast cancer. Sequencing input: tumor-infiltrating naive CD4+ T cells sorted from the breast tumor. Regarding subset: naive CD4+ T cells, CD4+CD45RA+CD25-. This chain links TRBV5-1 with TRBJ2-3; the D gene is possibly TRBD2 (6 bases). The CDR3 loop reads CASSSTAGDTQYF. The CDR3, as DNA: TGCGCCAGCAGCTCCACCGCGGGGGATACGCAGTATTTT. The full variable domain, its missing parts supplied by reference TRBV5-1 and TRBJ2-3, is KAGVTQTPRYLIKTRGQQVTLSCSPISGHRSVSWYQQTPGQGLQFLFEYFSETQRNKGNFPGRFSGRQFSNSRSEMNVSTLELGDSALYLCASSSTAGDTQYFGPGTRLTVL.